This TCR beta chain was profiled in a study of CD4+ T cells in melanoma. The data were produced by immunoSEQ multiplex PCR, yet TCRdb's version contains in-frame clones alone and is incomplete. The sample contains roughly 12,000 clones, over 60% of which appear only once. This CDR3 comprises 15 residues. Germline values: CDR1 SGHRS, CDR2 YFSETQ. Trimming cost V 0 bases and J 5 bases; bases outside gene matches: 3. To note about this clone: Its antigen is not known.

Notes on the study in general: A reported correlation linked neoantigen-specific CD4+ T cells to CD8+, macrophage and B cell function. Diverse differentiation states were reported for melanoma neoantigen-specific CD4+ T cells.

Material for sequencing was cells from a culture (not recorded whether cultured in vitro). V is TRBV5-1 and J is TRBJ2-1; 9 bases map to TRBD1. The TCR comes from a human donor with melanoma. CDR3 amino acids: CASSLDGQGHNEQFF. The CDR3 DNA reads TGCGCCAGCAGCTTGGACGGACAGGGGCACAATGAGCAGTTCTTC.